This T cell receptor beta chain was captured in a study of CD8 T cells in ankylosing spondylitis. This clonotype was observed a handful of times. Its specificity is not known. TCRdb reprocessed the 5' RACE reads via MiXCR and lists one record per CDR3 protein. Among fewer than 450,000 distinct CDR3 sequences listed, approximately 17% were seen once. Study-wide points: It appeared that ankylosing spondylitis blood was characterized by a TCR beta motif of roughly 8 highly homologous variants. Earlier studies detected some motif variants in reactive arthritis synovial fluid and blood. Reportedly, significant enrichment of disease-linked clones occurred in matched ankylosing spondylitis synovial fluid.

The CDR3 consists of 13 residues. The germline V gene encodes CDR1 DFQATT and CDR2 SNEGSKA (reference sequence). V lost 6 bases and J 7 bases, leaving 15 bases between the germline ends. The specimen sequenced was blood, either unsorted or a sorted T cell fraction (not recorded which). The chain links TRBV20-1 to TRBJ2-2, with a possible D match to TRBD2 (6 bases). The receptor comes from a male donor with ankylosing spondylitis. The CDR3 DNA follows: TGCAGTGCCCCCGAGGAGGGGTACGGGGAGCTGTTTTTT. Its translation is CSAPEEGYGELFF.